This T cell receptor beta chain was sequenced for a study of T cell changes during pregnancy in multiple sclerosis. Trimming shortened V by 4 bases and J by 3 bases, and 11 bases separated the two germline ends. Germline-derived CDR1 and CDR2 are SGHKS and YYEKEE (reference sequence). The CDR3 length is 14 residues. The protocol was immunoSEQ multiplex PCR, while the TCRdb copy is restricted to in-frame clones and leaves out a portion. The sample consists of 65,000 to 95,000 clones, roughly 90% of them appearing once. This material consisted of peripheral blood, taken before pregnancy. The chain employs TRBV5-5 and TRBJ1-5, with a tentative D call TRBD1 (6 bases). The TCR comes from a female donor with multiple sclerosis, enrolled in a pregnancy study. CDR3 nucleotides: TGTGCCAGCAGCCCCGGACAGAACAATCAGCCCCAGCATTTT. Its translation is CASSPGQNNQPQHF.